What follows is one T cell receptor (beta chain) and its context. Its cognate antigen is unknown. This record comes from a study of CD4 T cells in relation to SARS-CoV-2 and coronaviruses. Looking at the study overall: ViraFEST: approximately eleven-day antigen culture of PBMCs, then TCR beta CDR3 sequencing. Two subjects were Hispanic; patients were 7 or 8 males and a handful of females.

Findings of the study overall: Crossreactivity was assessed only for spike protein, not other viral proteins. Crossreactive clones expanded significantly less to SARS-CoV-2 than monoreactive clones.

Produced via immunoSEQ multiplex PCR; TCRdb's table is partial and in-frame only. Of some 38,000 clones listed, about three quarters were seen once; the top ten hold over 20%. The CDR3 spans 13 residues. The trim removed 10 bases at V and 4 bases at J, leaving 8 bases unmatched. The germline V gene has CDR1 SGHNT and CDR2 YYREEE (reference sequence). The sequencing input was memory CD4+ T cells from PBMCs, cultured in vitro. The TCR comes from an adult with COVID-19. The chain recombines TRBV5-4 with TRBJ2-3; 8 nucleotides agree with TRBD2. This chain's CDR3 is CAGGVAGSDTQYF. Written as DNA, the CDR3 is TGTGCCGGGGGGGTAGCGGGATCAGATACGCAGTATTTT. The full variable domain, its missing parts supplied by reference TRBV5-4 and TRBJ2-3, is ETGVTQSPTHLIKTRGQQVTLRCSSQSGHNTVSWYQQALGQGPQFIFQYYREEENGRGNFPPRFSGLQFPNYSSELNVNALELDDSALYLCAGGVAGSDTQYFGPGTRLTVL.